These 12 T cell receptor beta chains share one sample of origin, sequenced in a study of cytomegalovirus exposure and HLA in healthy donors. The PCR had 60 Vbeta and 13 Jbeta primers. The protocol was immunoSEQ multiplex PCR, while the TCRdb copy is restricted to in-frame clones and leaves out a portion. The table has 250,000 to 350,000 clones, 75% to 90% seen once. The sample consisted of PBMCs. These TCRs come from a middle-aged man in good health and CMV-seropositive.

This chain connects TRBV2 to TRBJ2-5; possible D gene TRBD2, 5 bases. There are 13 residues in the CDR3. V lost 10 bases to trimming and J lost 4 bases, with 16 bases between them. The germline CDR1 and CDR2 sequences are SNHLY and FYNNEI. CDR3 nucleotides: TGTGCCACCCAGGATGAGGGCGGAGAGACCCAGTACTTC. Translated: CATQDEGGETQYF.

The V call is TRBV19, the J call TRBJ1-5, with D possibly being TRBD1 (5 bases). The V end lost 7 bases, the J end lost 0 bases, and 13 bases lay between the germline ends. Germline V lookup: CDR1 LNHDA, CDR2 SQIVND (reference sequence). CDR3 size: 15 residues. Here the CDR3 reads CASTTGFYSNQPQHF. The CDR3 bases are TGTGCCAGTACCACAGGATTCTATAGCAATCAGCCCCAGCATTTT. Using reference TRBV19 and TRBJ1-5 for the parts outside the CDR3, the full variable domain is DGGITQSPKYLFRKEGQNVTLSCEQNLNHDAMYWYRQDPGQGLRLIYYSQIVNDFQKGDIAEGYSVSREKKESFPLTVTSAQKNPTAFYLCASTTGFYSNQPQHFGDGTRLSIL.

The CDR3 sequence is CASSLAATGELFF. DNA of the CDR3: TGTGCCAGCAGCTTAGCGGCCACCGGGGAGCTGTTTTTT. This chain uses TRBV7-3 with TRBJ2-2, with D unclear. The germline V gene encodes CDR1 SGHTA and CDR2 FQGTGA. CDR3 length: 13 residues. The V gene lost 2 bases and the J gene lost 4 bases, with 5 bases spanning the gap.

V gene TRBV29-1 combines with J gene TRBJ1-3; D uncertain. Germline V gene sequence: CDR1 SQVTM, CDR2 ANQGSEA. V was cut by 0 bases and J by 3 bases, with 12 bases left in between. The CDR3 is made up of 15 amino acids. The CDR3 loop is CSVEDWAGSGNTIYF. The CDR3 region has the DNA TGCAGCGTTGAAGACTGGGCAGGCAGTGGAAACACCATATATTTT.

The chain is built from TRBV19 and TRBJ2-5; TRBD1 might be the D (6 bases). Germline V gene lookup returns CDR1 LNHDA and CDR2 SQIVND (reference sequence). CDR3 length: 14 amino acids. The V and J ends lost 11 bases and 2 bases respectively, with 18 bases between them. DNA of the CDR3: TGTGCCCCACACAGGGACACACGACAAGAGACCCAGTACTTC. Translation gives CAPHRDTRQETQYF.

This chain links TRBV5-1 with TRBJ2-3; 10 bases agree with TRBD2. This CDR3 contains 17 residues. With 3 bases clipped from V and 0 bases from J, the junction kept 7 bases outside the gene matches. The germline V gene has CDR1 SGHRS and CDR2 YFSETQ. CDR3 sequence reads: CASSYPGLAESTDTQYF. DNA of the CDR3: TGCGCCAGCAGCTACCCCGGACTAGCGGAGAGCACAGATACGCAGTATTTT.

The V call is TRBV6-1, the J call TRBJ2-7, with D perhaps matching TRBD1 (6 bases). This CDR3 is built from 11 residues. With 6 bases removed from V and 5 bases from J, the gap between germline ends came to 8 bases. Germline V gene data show CDR1 as MNHNS and CDR2 as SASEGT. CDR3 coding DNA: TGTGCCAGCAGACAGGGCCACGAGCAGTACTTC. Encoded protein: CASRQGHEQYF.

The chain couples TRBV27 to TRBJ1-2; D uncertain. V dropped 5 bases and J dropped 8 bases, with 18 bases sitting between them. The germline gives CDR1 MNHEY, CDR2 SMNVEV (reference sequence). The CDR3 runs to 14 residues. The DNA of the CDR3 is TGTGCCAGCAGTCCGCGTTCCACGGCGGAGGGCTACACCTTC. This sequence encodes CASSPRSTAEGYTF.

The genes are TRBV11-2 and TRBJ2-7; possibly TRBD2 for D (6 bases). V was pared by 1 base and J by 2 bases, with 21 bases between. This CDR3 comprises 18 residues. CDR1 is SGHAT, CDR2 FQNNGV, per germline. In nucleotides, the CDR3 is TGTGCCAGCAGCTTAGCCGCTCAAGGGGACTCCCGCGCCTACGAGCAGTACTTC. Translation: CASSLAAQGDSRAYEQYF. Full variable domain (remainder filled in from reference TRBV11-2 and TRBJ2-7): EAGVAQSPRYKIIEKRQSVAFWCNPISGHATLYWYQQILGQGPKLLIQFQNNGVVDDSQLPKDRFSAERLKGVDSTLKIQPAKLEDSAVYLCASSLAAQGDSRAYEQYFGPGTRLTVT.

The sample holds one count of this clone. The chain couples TRBV7-9 to TRBJ2-5, with a possible D match to TRBD2 (6 bases). V lost 1 base to trimming and J lost 6 bases, with 15 bases between them. The CDR3 has 15 amino acids. Germline V gene sequence: CDR1 SEHNR, CDR2 FQNEAQ (reference sequence). The CDR3 coding sequence is TGTGCCAGCAGCTTAGTGTTGGTGGGGGGACAGACCCAGTACTTC. Translating it yields CASSLVLVGGQTQYF.

The chain uses TRBV5-1 and TRBJ2-5; 10 bases map to TRBD2. CDR3 length: 16 amino acids. With 2 bases clipped from V and 5 bases from J, the junction kept 9 bases outside the gene matches. Germline CDR1 SGHRS, CDR2 YFSETQ. CDR3 in amino acids: CASSFTSGTTGETQYF. DNA of the CDR3: TGCGCCAGCAGCTTTACTAGCGGGACGACCGGGGAGACCCAGTACTTC.

The chain is built from TRBV6-5 and TRBJ1-6; D not certain. V lost 0 bases and J 7 bases, leaving 10 bases between the germline ends. CDR1 and CDR2 (germline): MNHEY, SVGAGI. The CDR3 runs 15 residues. The DNA of the CDR3 is TGTGCCAGCAGTTACTCGAACAGAGAGAATTCACCCCTCCACTTT. Encoded protein: CASSYSNRENSPLHF.